The rows below give T cell receptor beta chains drawn from one sample of a study of T cell repertoires in cytomegalovirus infection. TCRdb itself ran the reads through MiXCR, one entry per CDR3 protein. This repertoire shows about 530,000 distinct CDR3 sequences, around 27% found once; its top ten account for about 12%. The specimen was PBMCs. These receptors originate from a human donor in good health (CMV status not recorded). Some clones in this sample may be carry-over from other donors' samples. Each CDR3 is given with its conserved first and last residue.

J gene,V gene,CDR3 protein
TRBJ1-1,TRBV12-3/TRBV12-4,CASRPRSTEAFF
TRBJ2-5,TRBV20-1,CSAGRLAGEETQYF
TRBJ2-2,TRBV2,CASSELAGANTGELFF
TRBJ1-2,TRBV7-2,CASRLWTVNRGYTF
TRBJ2-5,TRBV7-2,CASSSGLTLQETQYF
TRBJ2-1,TRBV28,CASSLTHNEQFF
TRBJ2-2,TRBV28,CASSLPGSVGELFF
TRBJ2-3,TRBV7-2,CASSSGQGASTDTQYF
TRBJ1-1,TRBV12-3/TRBV12-4,CASRPDREYTEAFF
TRBJ1-1,TRBV2,CASSVGTGNTEAFF
TRBJ1-1,TRBV7-8,CASSLANALNTEAFF
TRBJ2-1,TRBV7-2,CASSPQGSGSNEQFF
TRBJ2-1,TRBV29-1,CSVPGTVSYNEQFF
TRBJ2-1,TRBV20-1,CSARALGTSGSGNEQFF
TRBJ2-2,TRBV12-3/TRBV12-4,CASSRRLRGRNTGELFF
TRBJ2-3,TRBV12-3/TRBV12-4,CASSLVVAGRTDTQYF
TRBJ1-2,TRBV7-6,CASSLTPTGGAEGYTF
TRBJ1-4,TRBV7-9,CASSPIDRGANEKLFF
TRBJ1-1,TRBV7-8,CASSLLPTMNTEAFF
TRBJ2-7,TRBV6-2/TRBV6-3,CASSRPHQGDRTYEQYF
TRBJ1-2,TRBV18,CASSPPGALGYGYTF
TRBJ2-3,TRBV11-2,CASSPRTRGFTDTQYF
TRBJ1-5,TRBV7-2,CASSLAGQGRNQPQHF
TRBJ1-6,TRBV7-6,CASSLRDGNNSPLHF
TRBJ2-1,TRBV7-2,CASNLQSGRADEQFF
TRBJ1-2,TRBV11-2,CASSQTEGSYGYTF
TRBJ2-1,TRBV11-2,CASSPWTQGGDEQFF
TRBJ1-2,TRBV7-9,CASSLSNGPYGYTF
TRBJ2-2,TRBV20-1,CSARRGLMNTGELFF
TRBJ1-1,TRBV4-1,CASSQDRDWEAFF
TRBJ2-1,TRBV11-2,CASRLAGEGYNEQFF
TRBJ1-5,TRBV7-6,CASSLDSRGTGSVLGNQPQHF
TRBJ2-7,TRBV4-3,CASSQDRRAWGDEQYF
TRBJ2-5,TRBV27,CASSPGLAGSETQYF
TRBJ2-3,TRBV4-1,CASQDGAYSTDTQYF
TRBJ2-2,TRBV7-2,CASRFTENTGELFF
TRBJ1-2,TRBV11-3,CASSSRDDGGIYGYTF
TRBJ2-7,TRBV29-1,CSAENSEGTYEQYF
TRBJ1-6,TRBV7-2,CASSLTRDTHSPLHF
TRBJ1-5,TRBV7-9,CASSPQGGGAQPQHF
TRBJ2-7,TRBV2,CASSEPGFPYEQYF
TRBJ2-6,TRBV20-1,CSARDIVGSGANVLTF
TRBJ2-1,TRBV6-6,CASSYQDGGYNEQFF